This T cell receptor beta chain stems from a study of identical twins. Findings and limits, study-wide: Beta out-of-frame twin sharing showed a weaker excess. The authors noted that invariant MAIT and iNKT cells could partly confound zero-insertion analyses.

TCRdb used MiXCR to reprocess the 5' RACE reads, holding one entry per CDR3 protein. The table includes approximately 410,000 distinct CDR3 sequences, approximately 17% detected once. Donors uniformly comprised healthy Caucasians. Worth noting for this clonotype: The target antigen is unknown.

This CDR3 is 14 amino acids long. Trimming shortened V by 0 bases and J by 6 bases, and 12 bases separated the two germline ends. Germline CDR1 and CDR2: LGHNA and YSLEER. This sequence originates from a man aged 45-60 years in good health. The specimen sequenced was naive T cells sorted from blood. The chain employs TRBV4-3 and TRBJ2-7; D gene uncertain. CDR3 region: CASSQDTGPGEQYF. The DNA of the CDR3 is TGCGCCAGCAGCCAAGATACTGGACCGGGCGAGCAGTACTTC.